The 27 T cell receptor beta chains below all came from one sample that was sequenced in a study of siplizumab effects on memory and regulatory T cells. TCRdb's table, derived via immunoSEQ multiplex PCR, lists solely in-frame clones and lacks some. The data hold about 98,000 clones, with approximately 90% observed a single time. Sequenced: CD4+ T cells sorted from blood. The receptors were gathered from a human donor in good health.

The chain recombines TRBV27 with TRBJ2-7, with 11 nucleotides matching TRBD2. V dropped 5 bases and J dropped 6; count of bases not matched to a gene: 12. CDR1 and CDR2 (germline): MNHEY, SMNVEV (reference sequence). This CDR3 contains 16 residues. This CDR3 is CASSNKLAGVGGEQYF. The CDR3 DNA is TGTGCCAGCAGTAACAAACTAGCGGGAGTCGGTGGCGAGCAGTACTTC.

The chain recombines TRBV29-1 with TRBJ2-1, with 7 bases that match TRBD2. The ends lost 4 bases at V and 5 bases at J; junction bases unmatched: 8. The CDR3 covers 14 residues. Germline assignment: CDR1 SQVTM and CDR2 ANQGSEA. This CDR3 is CSVAAGVTDNEQFF. In DNA, the CDR3 is TGCAGCGTTGCGGCGGGAGTCACGGACAATGAGCAGTTCTTC.

The chain is built from TRBV5-1 and TRBJ2-3, with a tentative D call TRBD2 (6 bases). From germline, CDR1 is SGHRS and CDR2 YFSETQ. This CDR3 spans 16 amino acids. The V end was cut by 1 base, the J end by 4 bases, with 16 bases between. The CDR3 DNA reads TGCGCCAGCAGCTTGAGGCTAGCGCGAGTCCCAGATACGCAGTATTTT. Its protein is CASSLRLARVPDTQYF.

This chain uses TRBV5-1 with TRBJ2-5; the D is unclear. Germline lookup yields CDR1 SGHRS and CDR2 YFSETQ. The V gene lost 4 bases and the J gene lost 4 bases, with 8 bases spanning the gap. The CDR3 is 12 amino acids. DNA of the CDR3: TGCGCCAGCAGCCGAGAAGGAGAGACCCAGTACTTC. This gives the protein CASSREGETQYF.

This chain joins TRBV25-1 and TRBJ2-5; 9 bases are shared with TRBD1. This CDR3 spans 18 amino acids. From germline, CDR1 is MGHDK and CDR2 SYGVNS. The ends lost 1 base at V and 4 bases at J; junction bases unmatched: 13. This CDR3 is CASSEFATGGAGRETQYF. The CDR3 DNA reads as TGTGCCAGCAGTGAATTTGCGACAGGGGGTGCGGGGAGAGAGACCCAGTACTTC. Filled out from reference TRBV25-1 and TRBJ2-5, the complete variable domain reads EADIYQTPRYLVIGTGKKITLECSQTMGHDKMYWYQQDPGMELHLIHYSYGVNSTEKGDLSSESTVSRIRTEHFPLTLESARPSHTSQYLCASSEFATGGAGRETQYFGPGTRLLVL.

The chain recombines TRBV27 with TRBJ1-1; TRBD1 aligns across 9 bases. V shed 3 bases and J 6 bases; nucleotides not matched to a gene: 2. In germline, CDR1 is MNHEY, CDR2 SMNVEV (reference sequence). The CDR3 contains 13 residues. CDR3 in amino acids: CASSFRQGAEAFF. The CDR3 DNA reads TGTGCCAGCAGTTTTCGACAGGGGGCTGAAGCTTTCTTT.

V is TRBV28 and J is TRBJ2-7; D possibly corresponds to TRBD2 (6 bases). CDR1 and CDR2 (germline): MDHEN, SYDVKM. This CDR3 contains 17 residues. V was trimmed by 3 bases and J by 1 base, leaving 19 bases between them. The CDR3, as DNA: TGTGCCAGCAGTTTCCCAATATCCAGCGGGCAATCCTACGAGCAGTACTTC. Residues: CASSFPISSGQSYEQYF.

This chain links TRBV6-5 with TRBJ1-1; D gene unclear. V was trimmed by 2 bases and J by 1 base, leaving 14 bases between them. CDR1 and CDR2 (germline): MNHEY, SVGAGI. The CDR3 spans 16 residues. The CDR3 spells CASSYTKVTRNTEAFF. In nucleotides, the CDR3 is TGTGCCAGCAGTTACACGAAAGTGACGAGGAACACTGAAGCTTTCTTT.

This clone appeared once. This chain links TRBV7-9 with TRBJ2-3; TRBD2 matches at 10 bases. Looked up from germline, CDR1 is SEHNR and CDR2 is FQNEAQ (reference sequence). This CDR3 region has 16 residues. V shed 2 bases, J shed 4 bases, and the junction held 6 bases outside the gene matches. The CDR3 sequence is CASSLSLAGVSDTQYF. As DNA, the CDR3 is TGTGCCAGCAGCTTATCCCTAGCGGGAGTATCAGATACGCAGTATTTT. Looking up the rest from reference TRBV7-9 and TRBJ2-3 gives the full variable domain: DTGVSQNPRHKITKRGQNVTFRCDPISEHNRLYWYRQTLGQGPEFLTYFQNEAQLEKSRLLSDRFSAERPKGSFSTLEIQRTEQGDSAMYLCASSLSLAGVSDTQYFGPGTRLTVL.

The V call is TRBV5-1, the J call TRBJ2-2, with TRBD2 identical over 15 bases. Losses at the gene ends were 1 base for V and 6 bases for J; bases not matched to a gene: 13. Germline V gene sequence: CDR1 SGHRS, CDR2 YFSETQ. The CDR3 is 20 residues long. CDR3 DNA sequence: TGCGCCAGCAGCTTGCGGACTAGCGGGAGGGCTTCAAACGCGGCCGGGGAGCTGTTTTTT. This translates into CASSLRTSGRASNAAGELFF.

This rearrangement joins TRBV19 to TRBJ1-5; D remains ambiguous. The CDR3 loop spans 14 amino acids. Germline V CDR1 and CDR2: LNHDA, SQIVND (reference sequence). The V end was cut by 0 bases, the J end by 4 bases, with 7 bases between. As DNA, the CDR3 is TGTGCCAGTAGTATAGATCTGATAAATCAGCCCCAGCATTTT. Encoded protein: CASSIDLINQPQHF.

J is TRBJ1-1 and V is TRBV10-1, with D perhaps matching TRBD1 (5 bases). The CDR3 has 14 amino acids. Germline assignment: CDR1 WNHNN and CDR2 SYGVQD (reference sequence). Deletions cut 5 bases from V and 11 bases from J, with 21 bases between. The DNA for the CDR3 is TGCGCCAGCAGTTCGCACAGGTCAATTCCCGAGGCTTTCTTT. Amino acids: CASSSHRSIPEAFF.

This chain links TRBV18 with TRBJ1-2, with TRBD1 matching over 7 bases. Losses at the gene ends were 1 base for V and 2 bases for J; bases not matched to a gene: 4. The length of the CDR3 is 15 residues. In germline, CDR1 is KGHSH, CDR2 LQKENI. This chain's CDR3 is CASSPRQGDNYGYTF. In DNA form, the CDR3 reads TGTGCCAGCTCACCACGACAGGGCGACAACTATGGCTACACCTTC.

The J gene is TRBJ2-5, the V gene TRBV14, with 9 positions matching TRBD1. V lost 1 base to trimming and J lost 4 bases; unmatched junction nucleotides: 4. Germline CDR1 SGHDN, CDR2 FVKESK. The CDR3 length is 15 residues. CDR3 protein: CASSQAQGAGETQYF. The CDR3 bases are TGTGCCAGCAGCCAAGCACAGGGGGCGGGAGAGACCCAGTACTTC.

V gene TRBV18 combines with J gene TRBJ2-7; D is perhaps TRBD1 (5 bases). Germline V gives CDR1 KGHSH, CDR2 LQKENI. CDR3 length: 14 residues. Between the trimmed V and J ends, which lost 3 bases and 1 base, there was a span of 10 bases. The CDR3 DNA reads as TGTGCCAGCTCACCGGGTAGGGGATCCTACGAGCAGTACTTC. Its protein is CASSPGRGSYEQYF.

This sequence joins TRBV7-9 and TRBJ2-2; D uncertain. Germline V gives CDR1 SEHNR, CDR2 FQNEAQ (reference sequence). Trimming stripped 1 base from V and 6 bases from J, with 6 bases between. The CDR3 consists of 13 residues. The CDR3 loop is CASSLVSPGELFF. DNA of the CDR3: TGTGCCAGCAGCTTAGTTTCCCCCGGGGAGCTGTTTTTT.

The chain is built from TRBV6-5 and TRBJ1-6; TRBD1 matches at 8 bases. Germline V CDR1 and CDR2: MNHEY, SVGAGI. The CDR3 has 14 residues. J was trimmed by 7 bases and V by 6 bases; bases with no gene match: 5. DNA of the CDR3: TGTGCCAGCAGCTCACGGACAGGGAATTCACCCCTCCACTTT. Its protein is CASSSRTGNSPLHF.

The chain carries TRBV6-1 and TRBJ1-1; a possible D gene is TRBD1 (5 bases). Trimming left V 7 bases short and J 2 bases short, with 8 bases between. Germline V gene data show CDR1 as MNHNS and CDR2 as SASEGT. The CDR3 is 12 amino acids. In DNA form, the CDR3 reads TGTGCCAGCAATCAGGGTAACACTGAAGCTTTCTTT. Translating gives CASNQGNTEAFF.

The chain combines TRBV6-1 with TRBJ2-3; TRBD2 matches 10 bases. The germline gives CDR1 MNHNS, CDR2 SASEGT. There are 15 residues in the CDR3. J was trimmed by 1 base and V by 4 bases; bases with no gene match: 2. In nucleotides, the CDR3 is TGTGCCAGCAGTGTCCTAGCGGGAGGCACAGATACGCAGTATTTT. It yields the protein CASSVLAGGTDTQYF.

As DNA, the CDR3 is TGCGCCAGCAGCTCAAACGCGAGGGCCGTATACAATGAGCAGTTCTTC. This sequence encodes CASSSNARAVYNEQFF. This chain uses TRBV5-1 with TRBJ2-1; tentative D call: TRBD2 (5 bases). CDR1 and CDR2 (germline): SGHRS, YFSETQ. The germline V and J ends were trimmed by 3 bases and 4 bases, with 17 bases remaining between them. The CDR3 is 16 residues long. The whole variable domain, filled in from reference TRBV5-1 and TRBJ2-1, reads KAGVTQTPRYLIKTRGQQVTLSCSPISGHRSVSWYQQTPGQGLQFLFEYFSETQRNKGNFPGRFSGRQFSNSRSEMNVSTLELGDSALYLCASSSNARAVYNEQFFGPGTRLTVL.

The J gene is TRBJ2-4, the V gene TRBV6-5; no reliable D call. The CDR3 loop spans 11 amino acids. CDR1 is MNHEY, CDR2 SVGAGI, per germline. Trimming removed 6 bases from V and 13 bases from J, with 13 bases in between. CDR3 residues: CASRFSGSQYF. DNA of the CDR3: TGTGCCAGCAGGTTCTCCGGGTCCCAGTACTTC.

The chain recombines TRBV14 with TRBJ2-5; D gene ambiguous. V gave up 0 bases and J gave up 4 bases, with 9 bases separating them. The CDR3 sequence is 14 residues long. CDR1 is SGHDN and CDR2 is FVKESK in the germline V gene. This CDR3 is CASSQELWGETQYF. CDR3 DNA: TGTGCCAGCAGCCAAGAACTTTGGGGAGAGACCCAGTACTTC.

The chain employs TRBV5-1 and TRBJ1-2, with a weak D call TRBD1 (6 bases). This CDR3 contains 13 residues. V was pared by 6 bases and J by 8 bases, with 17 bases between. Germline V CDR1 and CDR2: SGHRS, YFSETQ. The CDR3 bases are TGCGCCAGCAACATGGAGGGGGTCGGAGGCTACACCTTC. The encoded protein is CASNMEGVGGYTF.

The J gene is TRBJ2-1, the V gene TRBV15; unclear D gene. CDR3 length: 15 residues. The germline V gene encodes CDR1 LNHNV and CDR2 YYDKDF (reference sequence). Trimming removed 0 bases from V and 5 bases from J, with 11 bases in between. CDR3 in amino acids: CATSRDSWLNNEQFF. In nucleotides, the CDR3 is TGTGCCACCAGCAGAGATTCTTGGCTGAACAATGAGCAGTTCTTC.

This chain connects TRBV28 to TRBJ1-2; D may be TRBD1 (6 bases). The CDR3 has 14 amino acids. CDR1 is MDHEN and CDR2 is SYDVKM in the germline V gene. V was trimmed by 6 bases and J by 0 bases, leaving 11 bases between them. The chain's CDR3 is CASSQGGANYGYTF. In nucleotides, the CDR3 is TGTGCCAGCAGCCAAGGGGGAGCTAACTATGGCTACACCTTC.

V usage is TRBV29-1 and J usage is TRBJ2-7, with D hard to call. Trimming pared 7 bases from V and 4 bases from J, leaving 14 bases between. This CDR3 region has 12 residues. The V gene's germline CDR1 is SQVTM and CDR2 ANQGSEA. The CDR3 sequence is CSGPSEGYEQYF. CDR3 nucleotides: TGCAGCGGTCCTTCCGAAGGATACGAGCAGTACTTC.

The V gene is TRBV30, the J gene TRBJ1-4, with D perhaps TRBD1 (6 bases). The V gene lost 0 bases and the J gene lost 8 bases, with 10 bases spanning the gap. The CDR3 consists of 13 residues. The germline gives CDR1 GTSNPN, CDR2 SVGIG (reference sequence). The CDR3 nucleotides read TGTGCCTGGAGTGTACCGCAGGGGGAAAAACTGTTTTTT. Its protein is CAWSVPQGEKLFF.